One sample yielded the 10 T cell receptor beta chains listed below, sequenced in a study of T cells after yellow fever vaccination (dated by TCRdb to about 2019). The treatment or condition label, as the study defines it: live attenuated yellow fever vaccine strain. Libraries came from 5' RACE. Sequenced using an Illumina HiSeq 2500. The raw public data were reprocessed by TCRdb itself: fastp quality trimming at Q25, MiXCR clonotype calling, in-frame beta chains only. Identical CDR3 protein sequences are pooled into one entry, listed with their most common genes and DNA. This sample has over 150,000 distinct CDR3 sequences in its table, and around 7% of those were observed once. 2.5% of the sample is held by the ten biggest clonotypes. The material was CD4+ T cells sorted from PBMCs, obtained 5 days after the first yellow fever vaccination. These receptors originate from a man aged 18 to 30 who received the YFV17D yellow fever vaccine.

This clonotype was seen at least ten times. The gene calls are TRBV29-1 and TRBJ1-1, with 12 nucleotides matching TRBD1. This CDR3 comprises 14 residues. The ends lost 6 bases at V and 3 bases at J; junction bases unmatched: 5. Germline lookup yields CDR1 SQVTM and CDR2 ANQGSEA. The CDR3 loop reads CSVGTGGADTEAFF. CDR3 DNA: TGCAGCGTGGGGACAGGGGGCGCGGACACTGAAGCTTTCTTT.

This clonotype was seen repeatedly, ten times or more. The chain is built from TRBV7-2 and TRBJ1-4; D is unresolved. Trimming removed 6 bases from V and 4 bases from J, with 3 bases in between. The CDR3 runs 11 residues. CDR1 and CDR2 (germline): SGHTA, FQGNSA. The CDR3 DNA reads TGTGCCAGCAGACTTAATGAAAAACTGTTTTTT. Its protein product is CASRLNEKLFF.

There are a few counts of this clonotype. The chain carries TRBV13 and TRBJ2-7, with TRBD1 identical over 7 bases. The germline V gene has CDR1 PRHDT and CDR2 FYEKMQ (reference sequence). With V trimmed by 4 bases and J by 7 bases, 13 bases remained unmatched. The CDR3 is 15 amino acids. CDR3 coding DNA: TGTGCCAGCAGCTCCCAGGACAGGCCTTTAAGGGAGCAGTACTTC. It encodes CASSSQDRPLREQYF.

This clonotype was recorded many times. The rearrangement uses TRBV7-6 and TRBJ1-1, with TRBD1 identical over 7 bases. Germline lookup yields CDR1 SGHVS and CDR2 FNYEAQ. The CDR3 consists of 16 residues. With V trimmed by 5 bases and J by 0 bases, 9 bases remained unmatched. In nucleotides, the CDR3 is TGTGCCAGCAGCCGGGGTGCACAGGGGCTGAACACTGAAGCTTTCTTT. It encodes CASSRGAQGLNTEAFF.

The J gene is TRBJ2-3, the V gene TRBV5-1, with 15 bases lining up with TRBD2. The V and J ends lost 4 bases and 1 base, in that order; junction bases with no gene match: 7. The CDR3 has 18 residues. CDR1 is SGHRS and CDR2 is YFSETQ in the germline V gene. The CDR3 spells CASSGGTSGGQGTDTQYF. Written as DNA, the CDR3 is TGCGCCAGCAGCGGCGGGACTAGCGGGGGGCAGGGCACAGATACGCAGTATTTT.

This clonotype occurred many times. V and J are TRBV7-3 and TRBJ2-4; tentatively, D is TRBD1 or TRBD2 (6 bases each). Germline V CDR1 and CDR2: SGHTA, FQGTGA. Trimming removed 5 bases at V and 7 bases at J, with 18 bases between. The CDR3 is 15 amino acids. CDR3 nucleotide sequence: TGTGCCAGCAGCCCTACAGGGAGGTTGGGGAACATTCAGTACTTC. It codes for CASSPTGRLGNIQYF.

The chain employs TRBV9 and TRBJ1-1; D perhaps matches TRBD1 (5 bases). V was clipped by 4 bases and J by 5 bases, with 15 bases between them. The CDR3 consists of 14 residues. Germline CDR1 and CDR2: SGDLS and YYNGEE. DNA of the CDR3: TGTGCCAGCAGCCCCCCAGGGTTGATAACTGAAGCTTTCTTT. Protein product: CASSPPGLITEAFF.

This clonotype was counted a few times. The gene calls are TRBV15 and TRBJ1-1; 7 nucleotides align to TRBD1. The CDR3 has 14 amino acids. Trimming at V came to 3 bases and at J to 4 bases, leaving 5 bases not matched to a gene. Germline V gives CDR1 LNHNV, CDR2 YYDKDF (reference sequence). DNA for the CDR3: TGTGCCACCAGCAGCCCGACAGGGATCACTGAAGCTTTCTTT. Translation gives CATSSPTGITEAFF.

The gene calls are TRBV5-6 and TRBJ2-3; 9 bases match TRBD2. From germline, CDR1 is SGHDT and CDR2 YYEEEE. The V gene end was trimmed by 0 bases and the J gene end by 2 bases; junction bases not matched to a gene: 4. This CDR3 has 16 residues. The DNA for the CDR3 is TGTGCCAGCAGCTTGGTGCGGGGGGGCCTCACAGATACGCAGTATTTT. Translation: CASSLVRGGLTDTQYF.

The table lists this clonotype with a few counts. The rearrangement links TRBV6-6 to TRBJ1-6; 7 nucleotides agree with TRBD1. Germline V gene data show CDR1 as MNHNY and CDR2 as SVGAGI (reference sequence). V lost 5 bases, J lost 2 bases, and 12 bases stayed unmatched. The CDR3 length is 18 residues. The CDR3 is CASSLPLTGVTYNSPLHF. CDR3 nucleotide sequence: TGTGCCAGCAGTCTCCCCCTAACAGGGGTCACCTATAATTCACCCCTCCACTTT.